This TCR beta chain was recorded in a study of identifying expanded T cells in peripheral blood (dated by TCRdb to the late 2010s). General notes on the study: Technical replicates were generated by sequencing separate aliquots of the same genomic DNA pool, and four replicates were compared pairwise. The paper as a whole reports these results and caveats: The binomial model flagged about 1.2 differentially abundant clones between technical replicates, compared with 15 to 17 over two weeks and 18 to 20 over around 4 weeks. It was expected by the authors that biological variance in healthy repertoires might increase further over much longer intervals, such as months to years. Across all healthy donors, variance in clone template counts between roughly 2-week samples was found to increase significantly with total template count. The beta-binomial model significantly reduced the number of clones called differentially abundant and the false-positive rate across all healthy-donor time intervals.

CDR1 and CDR2, looked up from the germline V gene, are SGHTA and FQGNSA. Including cysteine and phenylalanine, the CDR3 has 16 amino acids. Solely the CDR3 DNA is kept, with 48 bases framed from the first base. From V the trimming removes 3 bases and from J it removes 0 bases, while the gene matches leave 7 bases of the junction unaccounted for. With regard to this clone: Its specific antigen is unknown. Within one base of it there is no much larger clone, and no base qualities were kept.

TCRbeta CDR3 regions were profiled with the immunoSEQ Assay using bias-controlled multiplex PCR amplification of genomic DNA. The paper's processing steps were these. The absolute abundance of each unique TCRbeta CDR3 region was quantified after sequences were collapsed and filtered. Differential abundance was tested with a binomial (Fisher-equivalent) model and with a beta-binomial model adding time-dependent variance fitted from healthy donors. Clones with fewer than 5 combined templates were removed, and a clone was called differentially abundant if the clone's Benjamini-Hochberg FDR was below 0.01. The form v = (b*log(k)+a)^2 was used to model beta-binomial variance as a function of total template count across the two samples. In TCRdb, the immuneACCESS table is reduced to in-frame sequences with V and J assigned. These tables do not hold every clone; where another copy was compared, an unresolved V gene accounts for under half, and the others remain unexplained. Clone size and V and J calls were adopted from that table, with D and trimming inferred from the DNA. The sample contains tens of thousands of clones, roughly 84% of them found a single time. Roughly a fifth of the sample is held by the ten biggest clonotypes.

No immune events such as infections were documented for the healthy donors during the collection period. Blood repertoires from healthy donors were used as a training cohort for calibrating time-dependent variance in a beta-binomial model of differential abundance of T-cell clones. The training cohort comprised roughly ten healthy donors, 3 female and 7 male. On average the donors were around 41 years old, and their ages spanned about 25 to 64 years. Whole blood, obtained from a commercial supplier, was collected from each healthy donor at three time points spaced roughly 14 days apart. Genomic DNA was extracted from unsorted whole blood for immunosequencing.

The sequence links TRBV7-2 to TRBJ2-7; TRBD1 fits 8 bases in the junction. Sample: blood. The TCR comes from a person between 18 and 75 years old in good health. The CDR3 sequence is CASSFGGQVASYEQYF. The DNA sequence follows: TGTGCCAGCAGCTTTGGGGGACAGGTAGCCTCCTACGAGCAGTACTTC.